The 14 T cell receptor beta chains reported below all come from one sample, sequenced in a study of T cells after yellow fever vaccination. TCRdb independently ran MiXCR on the 5' RACE reads; one entry per CDR3 protein. The profile shows around 350,000 distinct CDR3 sequences, about 9.9% of them singletons. Sample: PBMCs, taken on the day of the first yellow fever vaccination. These receptors originate from a man in his late teens or twenties who received the YFV17D yellow fever vaccine.

The chain recombines TRBV20-1 with TRBJ2-1; D perhaps matches TRBD1 (7 bases). Germline CDR1 DFQATT, CDR2 SNEGSKA (reference sequence). The CDR3 runs to 14 residues. With 6 bases removed from V and 8 bases from J, the gap between germline ends came to 20 bases. The CDR3 nucleotides read TGCAGTGCACCAGGGGGTCGGGGGCCTTATGAGCAGTTCTTC. Amino acids: CSAPGGRGPYEQFF.

The chain links TRBV5-1 to TRBJ1-1; 8 bases fit TRBD1. The CDR3 has 13 residues. V lost 2 bases and J lost 11; bases outside the gene matches: 8. Looked up from germline, CDR1 is SGHRS and CDR2 is YFSETQ. Here the CDR3 DNA reads TGCGCCAGCAGCTTACAATCGGGACAGGAGGCTTTCTTT. Its translation: CASSLQSGQEAFF.

This sequence joins TRBV15 and TRBJ1-2, with no clear D. V lost 0 bases and J lost 4, with 12 bases in between. Germline V CDR1 and CDR2: LNHNV, YYDKDF (reference sequence). The CDR3 covers 15 residues. The CDR3 DNA reads TGTGCCACCAGCAGAGATTACCCGAGTACCTATGGCTACACCTTC. Residues: CATSRDYPSTYGYTF. Filled out from reference TRBV15 and TRBJ1-2, the complete variable domain reads DAMVIQNPRYQVTQFGKPVTLSCSQTLNHNVMYWYQQKSSQAPKLLFHYYDKDFNNEADTPDNFQSRRPNTSFCFLDIRSPGLGDTAMYLCATSRDYPSTYGYTFGSGTRLTVV.

This clonotype was observed many times. V and J are TRBV5-1 and TRBJ2-2; D remains unclear. The V gene lost 1 base and the J gene lost 6 bases, with 7 bases spanning the gap. CDR3 length: 13 residues. The germline CDR1 and CDR2 sequences are SGHRS and YFSETQ. Written as DNA, the CDR3 is TGCGCCAGCAGCTTGAGGAGCTCCGGGGAGCTGTTTTTT. Amino acids: CASSLRSSGELFF.

This clonotype was counted between two and nine times. This chain joins TRBV5-1 and TRBJ2-5; D not certain. V lost 6 bases to trimming and J lost 5 bases, with 17 bases between them. The CDR3 has 14 residues. Germline V CDR1 and CDR2: SGHRS, YFSETQ. In DNA, the CDR3 is TGCGCCAGCAAGCTTGGGGTCCCAACGGAGACCCAGTACTTC. Translating gives CASKLGVPTETQYF. The whole variable domain, remainder taken from reference TRBV5-1 and TRBJ2-5, is KAGVTQTPRYLIKTRGQQVTLSCSPISGHRSVSWYQQTPGQGLQFLFEYFSETQRNKGNFPGRFSGRQFSNSRSEMNVSTLELGDSALYLCASKLGVPTETQYFGPGTRLLVL.

This clonotype has ten or more counts. The V and J genes are TRBV4-3 and TRBJ2-3; D may match TRBD1 or TRBD2 (7 bases each). Trimming pared 0 bases from V and 6 bases from J, leaving 13 bases between. Looked up from germline, CDR1 is LGHNA and CDR2 is YSLEER. The length of the CDR3 is 15 residues. The CDR3 nucleotides read TGCGCCAGCAGCCAAGATTACAGGGGAGGGGATACGCAGTATTTT. Amino acid sequence: CASSQDYRGGDTQYF.

The V gene is TRBV6-5, the J gene TRBJ1-2; no reliable D call. V was trimmed by 3 bases and J by 2 bases, leaving 19 bases between them. Per the germline V gene, CDR1 is MNHEY and CDR2 is SVGAGI. The CDR3 spans 17 residues. The CDR3 reads CASSYVRGEVLNYGYTF. The CDR3 DNA sequence: TGTGCCAGCAGTTATGTGCGGGGAGAAGTTCTCAACTATGGCTACACCTTC.

In this sample, this clonotype turned up a few times. This rearrangement joins TRBV5-4 to TRBJ2-5; D remains ambiguous. This CDR3 is built from 14 residues. Germline loops: CDR1 SGHNT, CDR2 YYREEE (reference sequence). The V gene lost 4 bases and the J gene lost 1 base, with 11 bases spanning the gap. The CDR3 reads CASSEDGFQETQYF. CDR3 DNA: TGTGCCAGCAGCGAGGACGGTTTCCAAGAGACCCAGTACTTC.

Only a few counts were recorded for this clonotype. V and J are TRBV7-8 and TRBJ1-3, with 10 bases lining up with TRBD1. This CDR3 comprises 14 residues. Germline V gives CDR1 SGHVS, CDR2 FQNEAQ. With 5 bases clipped from V and 8 bases from J, the junction kept 6 bases outside the gene matches. The CDR3 nucleotides read TGTGCCAGCAGCGTAGTGGACAGGGGGGACACCATATATTTT. This codes for CASSVVDRGDTIYF. The whole variable domain, filled in from reference TRBV7-8 and TRBJ1-3, reads GAGVSQSPRYKVAKRGQDVALRCDPISGHVSLFWYQQALGQGPEFLTYFQNEAQLDKSGLPSDRFFAERPEGSVSTLKIQRTQQEDSAVYLCASSVVDRGDTIYFGEGSWLTVV.

CDR3 loop: CASSLNRASMGAQYF. The CDR3 bases are TGTGCCAGCAGTTTAAACCGGGCTAGCATGGGGGCCCAGTACTTC. This chain joins TRBV12-3 or TRBV12-4 and TRBJ2-5, with D possibly being TRBD1 or TRBD2 (5 bases each). V was clipped by 2 bases and J by 9 bases, with 19 bases between them. CDR3 length: 15 residues.

This clonotype was detected many times. In DNA, the CDR3 is TGTGCCAGCAGCCTCGAGGGGGCGAGGCGGCCCCAGCATTTT. This codes for CASSLEGARRPQHF. The chain links TRBV7-2 to TRBJ1-5; 7 positions match TRBD1. Germline lookup yields CDR1 SGHTA and CDR2 FQGNSA. CDR3 length equals 14 residues. V lost 5 bases and J lost 9; bases outside the gene matches: 10.

There are many counts of this clonotype. V and J are TRBV5-5 and TRBJ1-1, with 9 bases identical to TRBD1. J lost 7 bases, V lost 5 bases, and 12 bases had no gene match. Germline CDR1 is SGHKS and CDR2 is YYEKEE (reference sequence). The CDR3 consists of 15 residues. CDR3 loop: CASSPRQGGYNEAFF. CDR3 DNA sequence: TGTGCCAGCAGTCCTAGACAGGGGGGGTACAATGAAGCTTTCTTT.

This clonotype was seen a handful of times. CDR3 bases: TGTGCCAGCAGCAGCTGGGACAGCGCCTACGAGCAGTACTTC. This encodes CASSSWDSAYEQYF. The genes are TRBV7-2 and TRBJ2-7; 7 bases are shared with TRBD1. V trimming: 5 bases; J trimming: 2 bases; junction bases outside the gene matches: 6. The germline CDR1 and CDR2 sequences are SGHTA and FQGNSA. This CDR3 contains 14 residues. The full variable domain, its missing parts supplied by reference TRBV7-2 and TRBJ2-7, is GAGVSQSPSNKVTEKGKDVELRCDPISGHTALYWYRQSLGQGLEFLIYFQGNSAPDKSGLPSDRFSAERTGGSVSTLTIQRTQQEDSAVYLCASSSWDSAYEQYFGPGTRLTVT.

The genes are TRBV11-2 and TRBJ2-7, with unresolved D. From germline, CDR1 is SGHAT and CDR2 FQNNGV. Trimming stripped 3 bases from V and 7 bases from J, with 7 bases between. The CDR3 has 11 amino acids. For the CDR3, the DNA is TGTGCCAGCAGCTTCGGGTGGGAGCAGTACTTC. Translating it yields CASSFGWEQYF.